These T cell receptor beta chains were read from a single sample in a study of cytomegalovirus exposure and HLA in healthy donors. This table comes from immunoSEQ multiplex PCR, and its TCRdb copy is limited to in-frame clones, with some not included. The sample lists around 71,000 clones, about two thirds seen once, with 5.7% in the top ten. Sequenced sample: PBMCs. Every receptor here comes from a young man in good health and CMV-seropositive. The CDR3 runs from the conserved cysteine through the conserved F or W. The D gene is left open where the match is weak. A clone size is listed for some rows: how often the clone was seen (once, few, many), or a class if it is expanded.

CDR3 DNA,CDR3 protein,J gene,V gene,D gene,clone size
TGTGCCAGCAGCTTGGGGGTGGCGGGAGGGCCACGCGAGCAGTACTTC,CASSLGVAGGPREQYF,TRBJ2-7,TRBV5-4,TRBD2,.
TGTGCCAGCAGCCCCCGAACTATGAACACTGAAGCTTTCTTT,CASSPRTMNTEAFF,TRBJ1-1,TRBV11-3,.,.
TGCGCCAGCAGCGCAAGCCCCGGGGACATACTAGCCAAAAACATTCAGTACTTC,CASSASPGDILAKNIQYF,TRBJ2-4,TRBV5-1,.,.
TGCGCCAGCAGCCAACCCCCCGGGGGGATGGGTGAAAAACTGTTTTTT,CASSQPPGGMGEKLFF,TRBJ1-4,TRBV4-1,.,.
TGTGCCAGCAGCCAAGCGGGACTAGCGGGATTCTCAAACACCGGGGAGCTGTTTTTT,CASSQAGLAGFSNTGELFF,TRBJ2-2,TRBV4-2,TRBD2,.
TGTGCCAGCAGCCCTCAGGGGAGTCGTGGCTACACCTTC,CASSPQGSRGYTF,TRBJ1-2,TRBV5-5,.,.
TGTGCCAGCACCGGTTACAATGAGCAGTTCTTC,CASTGYNEQFF,TRBJ2-1,TRBV6-5,.,few
TGTGCCAGCAGCTCCCTAGTGGCTGAGCAGTTCTTC,CASSSLVAEQFF,TRBJ2-1,TRBV7-9,.,few
TGCGCCACCACCGACAGGGCGAACACCGGGGAGCTGTTTTTT,CATTDRANTGELFF,TRBJ2-2,TRBV5-1,TRBD1,.
TGTGCCAGCAGCTTGAGGACAGGGGCGAACACTGAAGCTTTCTTT,CASSLRTGANTEAFF,TRBJ1-1,TRBV5-5,TRBD1,.
TGTGCCAGCAGGCCGACTAGCGGAGCCTACGAGCAGTACTTC,CASRPTSGAYEQYF,TRBJ2-7,TRBV6-5,TRBD2,.
TGCAGCGGGACGGGGACAGCTAACTATGGCTACACCTTC,CSGTGTANYGYTF,TRBJ1-2,TRBV29-1,TRBD1,.
TGCGCCAGCAGCTTACAGGCACAGGCTAAACACGAGCAGTACTTC,CASSLQAQAKHEQYF,TRBJ2-7,TRBV4-3,.,.
TGCGCCAGCAGCTTGGCTGCAGGGGGAGCGTCCTACGAGCAGTACTTC,CASSLAAGGASYEQYF,TRBJ2-7,TRBV5-1,TRBD1,few
TGTGCCAGCAGCTTAGATCGGGTCGGCCCTAGCTCCGAGTATTTT,CASSLDRVGPSSEYF,TRBJ2-3,TRBV11-3,.,once
TGCAGCGTTGCGAGGGGGCGGAACACAGAAGCTTTCTTT,CSVARGRNTEAFF,TRBJ1-1,TRBV29-1,TRBD1,once
TGCAGCGTTGACCCGGGACAGGGTAACACTGAAGCTTTCTTT,CSVDPGQGNTEAFF,TRBJ1-1,TRBV29-1,TRBD1,once
TGTGCCAGCAGTTGGGTAGCGGCTAGCGTCGCCGAGCAGTACTTC,CASSWVAASVAEQYF,TRBJ2-7,TRBV27,.,.
TGCGCCAGCAGCCGCCTCCGGCCCCTAAACGGGGGGGCTAACACCGGGGAGCTGTTTTTT,CASSRLRPLNGGANTGELFF,TRBJ2-2,TRBV4-1,TRBD2,.
TGTGCCAGCAGCCCAACCCCCTCTAGCGGGGGGGCCAGAGAGCAGTTCTTC,CASSPTPSSGGAREQFF,TRBJ2-1,TRBV2,TRBD2,.
TGTGCCAGCATGGGGACAGGGGCGGTGGATGGCTACACCTTC,CASMGTGAVDGYTF,TRBJ1-2,TRBV2,TRBD1,few
TGTGCCTGGAAAGACAGGGAAATGAACACTGAAGCTTTCTTT,CAWKDREMNTEAFF,TRBJ1-1,TRBV30,TRBD1,.
TGTGCCACCGGACAGGCCGGCTACACCTTC,CATGQAGYTF,TRBJ1-2,TRBV9,TRBD1,.
TGTGCCAGCAGTTTCGACGGGACAGGGCGCTACGAGCAGTACTTC,CASSFDGTGRYEQYF,TRBJ2-7,TRBV27,TRBD1,once
TGTGCCAGCAGTGAATCTCCCGGGAGTGGGCGCAATGAGCAGTTCTTC,CASSESPGSGRNEQFF,TRBJ2-1,TRBV6-1,.,.
TGCGCCAGCAGCATGGATTCGGATGAGCAGTTCTTC,CASSMDSDEQFF,TRBJ2-1,TRBV5-1,.,.
TGCGCCAGCAGCTTGTGGGACAGGGCGATTGACGAGCAGTACTTC,CASSLWDRAIDEQYF,TRBJ2-7,TRBV5-1,TRBD1,few
TGTGCCAGCAGCGGAATAAACAGGGATAATGAGCAGTTCTTC,CASSGINRDNEQFF,TRBJ2-1,TRBV9,.,.
TGCGCCAGCAGCTTGGAGCCCAATCAGCCCCAGCATTTT,CASSLEPNQPQHF,TRBJ1-5,TRBV5-1,.,.